This T cell receptor beta chain was recovered during a study of shared clonotypes between healthy human individuals. General study points: Though the depth was large, rarefaction showed that sorted-subset sequencing was incomplete.

The germline V gene has CDR1 MGHDK and CDR2 SYGVNS. The CDR3 sequence is 14 residues long. V shed 1 base and J shed 3 bases, with 9 bases lying between them. Those who donated were healthy HIV-negative adults, with no recent acute infections or vaccinations reported. The count of this clone is one. Its antigen is not identified. The protocol was immunoSEQ multiplex PCR, while the TCRdb copy is restricted to in-frame clones and leaves out a portion. The sample has some 2.1 million clones, 90% to 95% seen once. The chain recombines TRBV25-1 with TRBJ2-5, with a possible D match to TRBD1 (6 bases). The sequenced sample consisted of naive CD4+ T cells sorted from blood. Subset indicated: CD45RA+ positively selected. The TCR originated in a man aged 18 to 29 in good health. CDR3 in DNA: TGTGCCAGCAGTGAATTCGGACAGAAAGAGACCCAGTACTTC. It codes for CASSEFGQKETQYF.